The 23 T cell receptor beta chains listed next were all sequenced from one sample in a study of graft-versus-host responses after intestinal transplantation. The repertoire was sequenced with immunoSEQ multiplex PCR; TCRdb's copy has only in-frame clones and lacks some. The sample carries roughly 36,000 clones, over 80% recorded once. The sequencing used PBMCs, collected 1070 days after transplant. The receptors here all came from a human patient who received an intestinal transplant, so some T cells may come from the graft donor.

The chain employs TRBV7-6 and TRBJ2-1; D not resolved. The ends were cut back, 5 bases at V and 0 bases at J, with 11 bases in the middle. Germline CDR1 and CDR2: SGHVS and FNYEAQ. The length of the CDR3 is 15 residues. The CDR3 DNA sequence: TGTGCCAGCAGCCCCCCTGCCTTCTCCTACAATGAGCAGTTCTTC. Translated, it gives CASSPPAFSYNEQFF.

The V call is TRBV18, the J call TRBJ2-4, with TRBD1 identical over 8 bases. CDR1 and CDR2 (germline): KGHSH, LQKENI. CDR3 length equals 16 residues. J was trimmed by 1 base and V by 5 bases; bases with no gene match: 7. The CDR3: CASSVGTGVAKNIQYF. CDR3 DNA: TGTGCCAGCTCAGTGGGGACAGGTGTGGCCAAAAACATTCAGTACTTC.

This clone was seen once. At the DNA level, this CDR3 is encoded by other sequences in the same sample as well. This sequence joins TRBV27 and TRBJ2-7, with no clear D. Germline CDR1 reads MNHEY; CDR2 reads SMNVEV (reference sequence). This CDR3 is 12 amino acids long. V was clipped by 8 bases and J by 0 bases, with 8 bases between them. In nucleotides, the CDR3 is TGTGCCAGCGGGTTAAACTCCTACGAGCAGTACTTC. Amino acids: CASGLNSYEQYF.

V is TRBV18 and J is TRBJ1-6; the D is unclear. Trimming left V 5 bases short and J 3 bases short, with 8 bases between. Germline loops: CDR1 KGHSH, CDR2 LQKENI. This CDR3 region has 14 residues. This CDR3 reads CASSITDYNSPLHF. The CDR3 DNA sequence: TGTGCCAGCTCAATCACAGACTATAATTCACCCCTCCACTTT.

The chain couples TRBV19 to TRBJ1-1, with D possibly matching TRBD1 (5 bases). The CDR3 is made up of 11 amino acids. V lost 3 bases and J lost 7, with 6 bases in between. The germline V gene has CDR1 LNHDA and CDR2 SQIVND (reference sequence). The CDR3 region is CASSIRGEAFF. The CDR3 bases are TGTGCCAGTAGTATTAGGGGTGAAGCTTTCTTT. The variable domain in full, with the rest retrieved from reference TRBV19 and TRBJ1-1, is DGGITQSPKYLFRKEGQNVTLSCEQNLNHDAMYWYRQDPGQGLRLIYYSQIVNDFQKGDIAEGYSVSREKKESFPLTVTSAQKNPTAFYLCASSIRGEAFFGQGTRLTVV.

The chain couples TRBV13 to TRBJ2-3, with D possibly TRBD2 on 5 matching bases. Trimming stripped 6 bases from V and 2 bases from J, with 18 bases between. CDR1 PRHDT and CDR2 FYEKMQ come from the germline V gene (reference sequence). This CDR3 region has 16 residues. Here the CDR3 DNA reads TGTGCCAGCAGATCCCCGGGAAGCGAATTCACAGATACGCAGTATTTT. It is translated as CASRSPGSEFTDTQYF. The variable domain in full, with the rest retrieved from reference TRBV13 and TRBJ2-3, is AAGVIQSPRHLIKEKRETATLKCYPIPRHDTVYWYQQGPGQDPQFLISFYEKMQSDKGSIPDRFSAQQFSDYHSELNMSSLELGDSALYFCASRSPGSEFTDTQYFGPGTRLTVL.

The chain joins TRBV30 to TRBJ2-7; D gene uncertain. With 4 bases removed from V and 7 bases from J, the gap between germline ends came to 14 bases. Germline CDR1 and CDR2: GTSNPN and SVGIG (reference sequence). The CDR3 runs to 12 residues. The CDR3 here is CAWNGVAKEQYF. CDR3 coding DNA: TGTGCCTGGAATGGGGTCGCTAAGGAGCAGTACTTC.

The chain joins TRBV28 to TRBJ2-2; D is perhaps TRBD2 (5 bases). V lost 4 bases and J lost 6, with 21 bases in between. The CDR3 length is 17 residues. CDR1 is MDHEN and CDR2 is SYDVKM in the germline V gene. CDR3 bases: TGTGCCAGCAGTTACCCCCCTCCTACGGGCGGGCCCGGGGAGCTGTTTTTT. This codes for CASSYPPPTGGPGELFF. The entire variable domain, with the rest obtained from reference TRBV28 and TRBJ2-2, is as follows: DVKVTQSSRYLVKRTGEKVFLECVQDMDHENMFWYRQDPGLGLRLIYFSYDVKMKEKGDIPEGYSVSREKKERFSLILESASTNQTSMYLCASSYPPPTGGPGELFFGEGSRLTVL.

V and J are TRBV18 and TRBJ2-7; no firm D call. Trimming left V 0 bases short and J 3 bases short, with 9 bases between. CDR3 length equals 14 residues. CDR1 and CDR2 from the germline V gene are KGHSH and LQKENI. CDR3 nucleotide sequence: TGTGCCAGCTCACCACCCAACAAACTCTACGAGCAGTACTTC. Its translation is CASSPPNKLYEQYF.

V gene TRBV4-1 combines with J gene TRBJ1-4; the D is unclear. Germline assignment: CDR1 MGHRA and CDR2 YSYEKL. This CDR3 is 12 amino acids long. V lost 4 bases to trimming and J lost 8 bases, with 8 bases between them. The CDR3 nucleotides are TGCGCCAGCAGCCCGCACGGGGAAAAACTGTTTTTT. Its protein product is CASSPHGEKLFF.

This clone appeared once. V gene TRBV4-1 combines with J gene TRBJ1-2, with 7 positions matching TRBD1. The CDR3 has 16 residues. With 0 bases clipped from V and 4 bases from J, the junction kept 8 bases outside the gene matches. CDR1 is MGHRA and CDR2 is YSYEKL in the germline V gene. CDR3 bases: TGCGCCAGCAGCCAAGATTTATCGGACAGGCTCTATGGCTACACCTTC. Translation: CASSQDLSDRLYGYTF.

The genes are TRBV18 and TRBJ2-5, with D maybe TRBD2 (5 bases). The CDR3 spans 13 residues. V was clipped by 4 bases and J by 3 bases, with 9 bases between them. Germline lookup yields CDR1 KGHSH and CDR2 LQKENI. This CDR3 reads CASSLQREETQYF. CDR3 sequence (DNA): TGTGCCAGCTCACTGCAGAGGGAAGAGACCCAGTACTTC.

The chain recombines TRBV6-6 with TRBJ1-2; maybe TRBD1 (5 bases). Germline lookup yields CDR1 MNHNY and CDR2 SVGAGI (reference sequence). This CDR3 has 11 amino acids. Trimming removed 2 bases from V and 7 bases from J, with 5 bases in between. CDR3 sequence reads: CASSYGGGYTF. Here the CDR3 DNA reads TGTGCCAGCAGTTACGGGGGTGGCTACACCTTC.

The V gene is TRBV2, the J gene TRBJ2-2, with D possibly matching TRBD1 (6 bases). V was shortened by 0 bases and J by 9 bases, with 14 bases between the two germline ends. This CDR3 contains 15 residues. Germline V gene lookup returns CDR1 SNHLY and CDR2 FYNNEI. The CDR3 bases are TGTGCCAGCAGTGAAGCTTTACAGGGTCGAAGGGAGCTGTTTTTT. Translation: CASSEALQGRRELFF.

The chain uses TRBV25-1 and TRBJ2-2, with TRBD1 as a possible D gene (6 bases). The ends were cut back, 6 bases at V and 8 bases at J, with 13 bases in the middle. Germline V gene lookup returns CDR1 MGHDK and CDR2 SYGVNS. The CDR3 is 13 amino acids. The CDR3 coding sequence is TGTGCCAGCAGGAAAGGGGGAAGGGGGGAGCTGTTTTTT. As protein: CASRKGGRGELFF.

This clone has a handful of counts. The J gene is TRBJ1-2, the V gene TRBV5-1, with 7 bases matching TRBD1. CDR3 length: 12 amino acids. V lost 4 bases, J lost 7 bases, and 4 bases stayed unmatched. The germline CDR1 and CDR2 sequences are SGHRS and YFSETQ. The CDR3 DNA sequence: TGCGCCAGCAGCGTCGACAGGGTTGGCTACACCTTC. Translation gives CASSVDRVGYTF.

The rearrangement joins TRBV11-2 to TRBJ2-7; 9 bases are a match to TRBD1. In germline, CDR1 is SGHAT, CDR2 FQNNGV. The CDR3 is 12 residues long. The J segment lost 6 bases and the V segment lost 4 bases, leaving 1 base of the junction unmatched. The CDR3 sequence: CASSWDRAEQYF. Written as DNA, the CDR3 is TGTGCCAGCAGCTGGGACAGGGCCGAGCAGTACTTC. The complete variable domain, with remaining parts taken from reference TRBV11-2 and TRBJ2-7, reads EAGVAQSPRYKIIEKRQSVAFWCNPISGHATLYWYQQILGQGPKLLIQFQNNGVVDDSQLPKDRFSAERLKGVDSTLKIQPAKLEDSAVYLCASSWDRAEQYFGPGTRLTVT.

A note on this clone: One junction end does not reproduce the germline sequence, and a read error may be involved. The chain employs TRBV7-9 and TRBJ2-3; 7 bases map to TRBD1. CDR1 and CDR2 (germline): SEHNR, FQNEAQ (reference sequence). The length of the CDR3 is 14 residues. The DNA of the CDR3 is TGTGCCAGCAGGTTAGGGGGCGCAACAGATACGCAGTATTTT. Its translation: CASRLGGATDTQYF. Full variable domain (outside the CDR3, taken from reference TRBV7-9 and TRBJ2-3): DTGVSQNPRHKITKRGQNVTFRCDPISEHNRLYWYRQTLGQGPEFLTYFQNEAQLEKSRLLSDRFSAERPKGSFSTLEIQRTEQGDSAMYLCASRLGGATDTQYFGPGTRLTVL.

The V and J genes are TRBV11-2 and TRBJ1-2; maybe TRBD1 (6 bases). From germline, CDR1 is SGHAT and CDR2 FQNNGV. CDR3 length: 13 amino acids. Trimming stripped 0 bases from V and 7 bases from J, with 9 bases between. The CDR3 DNA follows: TGTGCCAGCAGCTTAGAATACAGGGTTGGCTACACCTTC. This encodes CASSLEYRVGYTF.

This clone was seen a single time. The chain joins TRBV6-1 to TRBJ2-2; D is perhaps TRBD1 (6 bases). The length of the CDR3 is 14 residues. V was cut by 7 bases and J by 5 bases, with 14 bases left in between. The germline V gene has CDR1 MNHNS and CDR2 SASEGT. The chain's CDR3 is CASNPRGETGELFF. The CDR3 nucleotides are TGTGCCAGCAATCCCAGGGGTGAGACCGGGGAGCTGTTTTTT.

V usage is TRBV7-2 and J usage is TRBJ2-7, with 9 bases fitting TRBD2. Losses at the gene ends were 1 base for V and 3 bases for J; bases not matched to a gene: 1. CDR1 is SGHTA, CDR2 FQGNSA, per germline. The CDR3 is made up of 14 amino acids. The CDR3 here is CASSLGGRVYEQYF. DNA of the CDR3: TGTGCCAGCAGCTTAGGCGGGAGGGTCTACGAGCAGTACTTC.

This clone occurred a few times. V gene TRBV5-4 combines with J gene TRBJ1-2; no clear D gene. Germline CDR1 SGHNT, CDR2 YYREEE (reference sequence). The CDR3 contains 13 residues. The V end lost 0 bases, the J end lost 6 bases, and 9 bases lay between the germline ends. The CDR3 sequence is CASSLGQVDGYTF. Written as DNA, the CDR3 is TGTGCCAGCAGCTTGGGGCAGGTGGATGGCTACACCTTC.

V is TRBV25-1 and J is TRBJ1-1; 9 nucleotides match TRBD1. The germline CDR1 and CDR2 sequences are MGHDK and SYGVNS. This CDR3 region has 13 residues. Losses at the gene ends were 7 bases for V and 1 base for J; bases not matched to a gene: 1. In DNA, the CDR3 is TGTGCCAGCACGGGACAGGGGAACACTGAAGCTTTCTTT. Translated, it gives CASTGQGNTEAFF.